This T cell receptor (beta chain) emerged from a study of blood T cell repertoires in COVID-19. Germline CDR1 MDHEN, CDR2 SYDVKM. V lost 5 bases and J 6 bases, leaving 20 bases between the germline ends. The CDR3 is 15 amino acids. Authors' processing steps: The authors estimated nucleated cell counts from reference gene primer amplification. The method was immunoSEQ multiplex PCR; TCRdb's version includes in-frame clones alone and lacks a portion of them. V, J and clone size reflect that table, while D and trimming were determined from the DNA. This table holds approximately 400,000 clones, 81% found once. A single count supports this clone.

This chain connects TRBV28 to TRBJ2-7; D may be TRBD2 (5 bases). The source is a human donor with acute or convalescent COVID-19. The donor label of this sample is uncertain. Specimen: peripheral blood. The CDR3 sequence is CASSPRRGLSPEQYF. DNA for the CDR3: TGTGCCAGCAGTCCCCGGAGAGGGCTCTCCCCCGAGCAGTACTTC.